The 5 T cell receptor beta chains listed next were all sequenced from one sample in a study of blood T cells in healthy people across ages. Combining a sample-barcoded 5' primer with a J-beta primer mix, a second PCR ran for roughly 7 to 12 cycles. TCRdb reprocessed the 5' RACE reads via MiXCR and lists one record per CDR3 protein. The sample consists of approximately 810,000 distinct CDR3 sequences, around 34% of them appearing once. The specimen was blood. The receptors stem from a man aged 18-30 years in good health.

V gene TRBV5-1 combines with J gene TRBJ2-5, with D possibly matching TRBD2 (6 bases). Germline V gene lookup returns CDR1 SGHRS and CDR2 YFSETQ. CDR3 length: 19 amino acids. With 4 bases removed from V and 3 bases from J, the gap between germline ends came to 28 bases. The DNA of the CDR3 is TGCGCCAGCAGCAGAGTCGGAGCTCAGACCCTAGCGCGAGAAGAGACCCAGTACTTC. Protein: CASSRVGAQTLAREETQYF.

This rearrangement joins TRBV20-1 to TRBJ2-4; D not resolved. The germline V gene encodes CDR1 DFQATT and CDR2 SNEGSKA (reference sequence). With 3 bases removed from V and 0 bases from J, the gap between germline ends came to 15 bases. The CDR3 runs to 16 residues. CDR3 protein: CSASLSETLAKNIQYF. Here the CDR3 DNA reads TGCAGTGCTAGCCTTTCAGAGACCCTAGCCAAAAACATTCAGTACTTC.

A word on this clonotype: A much bigger clone sits one base away, suggesting this may be a read error. The chain uses TRBV9 and TRBJ2-1, with TRBD2 matching 8 bases. The CDR3 covers 15 residues. From germline, CDR1 is SGDLS and CDR2 YYNGEE. CDR3 coding DNA: TGTGCCAGCAGCGTAGGGCGGGGGGAATACAATGGGCAGTTCTTC. It codes for CASSVGRGEYNGQFF. The entire variable domain, with the rest obtained from reference TRBV9 and TRBJ2-1, is as follows: DSGVTQTPKHLITATGQRVTLRCSPRSGDLSVYWYQQSLDQGLQFLIQYYNGEERAKGNILERFSAQQFPDLHSELNLSSLELGDSALYFCASSVGRGEYNGQFFGPGTRLTVL.

This chain joins TRBV20-1 and TRBJ1-1; the D is unclear. The CDR3 consists of 12 residues. With 3 bases removed from V and 0 bases from J, the gap between germline ends came to 5 bases. Germline CDR1 reads DFQATT; CDR2 reads SNEGSKA (reference sequence). CDR3 loop: CSARPVNTEAFF. In nucleotides, the CDR3 is TGCAGTGCTAGGCCAGTGAACACTGAAGCTTTCTTT.

This clonotype has just a few counts. The genes are TRBV29-1 and TRBJ2-2; TRBD2 aligns across 7 bases. CDR1 is SQVTM and CDR2 is ANQGSEA in the germline V gene. The ends lost 5 bases at V and 7 bases at J; junction bases unmatched: 4. The CDR3 runs to 12 residues. The CDR3 nucleotides are TGCAGCGTTACGGGGGGAAGCGGGGAGCTGTTTTTT. This sequence encodes CSVTGGSGELFF.